This T cell receptor (beta chain) appears in the sequencing data of a study of T cell responses to AZD1222 COVID-19 vaccine. The data were produced by immunoSEQ multiplex PCR, yet TCRdb's version contains in-frame clones alone and is incomplete. The table includes about 87,000 clones, roughly 90% detected once. The source of this sequence is an adult in good health. This specimen consisted of peripheral blood, obtained on day 0 of AZD1222 vaccination.

The CDR3, as DNA: TGTGCCAGCAGCCCTAGTGGGACAGGAGGAGGCACTGAAGCTTTCTTT. Residues: CASSPSGTGGGTEAFF. This chain joins TRBV9 and TRBJ1-1; 8 bases align to TRBD1. The germline V gene has CDR1 SGDLS and CDR2 YYNGEE. The CDR3 has 16 residues. Unmatched junction bases numbered 12, after V lost 4 bases and J lost 4 bases.